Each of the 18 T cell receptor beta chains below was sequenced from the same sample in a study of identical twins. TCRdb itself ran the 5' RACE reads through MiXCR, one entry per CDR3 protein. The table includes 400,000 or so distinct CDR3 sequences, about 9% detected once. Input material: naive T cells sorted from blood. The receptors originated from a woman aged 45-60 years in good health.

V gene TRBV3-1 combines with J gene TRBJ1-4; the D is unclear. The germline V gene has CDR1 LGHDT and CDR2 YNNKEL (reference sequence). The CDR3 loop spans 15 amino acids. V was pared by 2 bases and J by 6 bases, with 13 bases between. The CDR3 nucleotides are TGTGCCAGCAGCCAAACCGGGCTTGTGGATGAAAAACTGTTTTTT. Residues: CASSQTGLVDEKLFF.

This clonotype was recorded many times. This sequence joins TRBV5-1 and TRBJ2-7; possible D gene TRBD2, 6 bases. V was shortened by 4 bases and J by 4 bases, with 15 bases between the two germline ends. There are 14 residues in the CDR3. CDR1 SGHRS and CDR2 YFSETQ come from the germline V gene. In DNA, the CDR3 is TGCGCCAGCAGCCAAGGACTAACATCTTACGAGCAGTACGTC. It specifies CASSQGLTSYEQYV.

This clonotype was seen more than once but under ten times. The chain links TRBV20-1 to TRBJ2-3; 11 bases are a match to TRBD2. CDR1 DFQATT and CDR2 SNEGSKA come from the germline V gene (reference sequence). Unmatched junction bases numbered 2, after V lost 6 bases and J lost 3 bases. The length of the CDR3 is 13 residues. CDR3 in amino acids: CSARTSGTDTQYF. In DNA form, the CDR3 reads TGCAGTGCCCGGACTAGCGGGACAGATACGCAGTATTTT.

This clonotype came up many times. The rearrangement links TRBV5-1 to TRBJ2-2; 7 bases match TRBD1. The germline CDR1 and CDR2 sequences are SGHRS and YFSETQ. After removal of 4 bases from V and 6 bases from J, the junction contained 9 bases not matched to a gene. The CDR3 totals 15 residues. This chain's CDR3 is CASSERTGAPGELFF. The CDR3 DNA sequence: TGCGCCAGCAGCGAACGAACAGGGGCCCCCGGGGAGCTGTTTTTT.

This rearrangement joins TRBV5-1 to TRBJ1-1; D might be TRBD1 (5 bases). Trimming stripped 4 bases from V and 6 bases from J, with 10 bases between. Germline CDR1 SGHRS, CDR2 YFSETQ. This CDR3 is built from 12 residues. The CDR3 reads CASSRGDAEAFF. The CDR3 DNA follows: TGCGCCAGCAGCAGGGGCGACGCTGAAGCTTTCTTT.

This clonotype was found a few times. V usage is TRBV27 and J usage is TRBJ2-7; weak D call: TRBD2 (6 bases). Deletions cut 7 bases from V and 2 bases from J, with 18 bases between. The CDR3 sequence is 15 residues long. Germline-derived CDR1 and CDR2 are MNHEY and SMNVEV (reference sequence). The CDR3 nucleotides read TGTGCCAGCATACCCCGGGAGATTTCCCCCTACGAGCAGTACGTC. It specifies CASIPREISPYEQYV.

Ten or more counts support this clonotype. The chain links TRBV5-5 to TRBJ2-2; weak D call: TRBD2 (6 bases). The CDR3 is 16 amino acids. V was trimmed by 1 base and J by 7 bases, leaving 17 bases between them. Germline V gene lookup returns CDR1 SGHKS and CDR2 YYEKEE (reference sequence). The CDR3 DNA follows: TGTGCCAGCAGCTTGAGAGAACTAGCTGGCGGCGGGGAGCTGTTTTTT. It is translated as CASSLRELAGGGELFF.

CDR3 in amino acids: CASSLRPGALNIQYF. In DNA form, the CDR3 reads TGTGCCAGCAGTTTAAGGCCCGGGGCGCTTAACATTCAGTACTTC. The V and J genes are TRBV28 and TRBJ2-4; D tentatively reads TRBD1 or TRBD2 (5 bases each). CDR1 is MDHEN and CDR2 is SYDVKM in the germline V gene. The CDR3 runs to 15 residues. Trimming took off 2 bases at V and 7 bases at J, with 15 bases between the two ends.

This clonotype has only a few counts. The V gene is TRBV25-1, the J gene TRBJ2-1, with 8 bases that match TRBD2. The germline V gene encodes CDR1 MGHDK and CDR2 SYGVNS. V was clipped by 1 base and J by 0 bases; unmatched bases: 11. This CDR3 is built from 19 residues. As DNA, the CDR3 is TGTGCCAGCAGTGAATCGGGGGGGCAAGGGTATGCCTCCTACAATGAGCAGTTCTTC. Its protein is CASSESGGQGYASYNEQFF.

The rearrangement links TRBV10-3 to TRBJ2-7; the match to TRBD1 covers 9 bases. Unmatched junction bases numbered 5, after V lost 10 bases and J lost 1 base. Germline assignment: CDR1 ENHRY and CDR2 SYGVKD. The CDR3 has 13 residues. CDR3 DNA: TGTGCCACCTGGACAGGGGCGTCCTACGAGCAGTACGTC. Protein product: CATWTGASYEQYV.

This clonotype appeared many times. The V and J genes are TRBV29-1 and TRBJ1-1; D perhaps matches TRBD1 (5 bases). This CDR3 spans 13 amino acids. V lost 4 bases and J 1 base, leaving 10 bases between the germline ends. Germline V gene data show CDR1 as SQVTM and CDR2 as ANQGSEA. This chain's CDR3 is CSVVPGTNTEAFF. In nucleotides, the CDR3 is TGCAGCGTTGTGCCAGGGACGAACACTGAAGCTTTCTTT.

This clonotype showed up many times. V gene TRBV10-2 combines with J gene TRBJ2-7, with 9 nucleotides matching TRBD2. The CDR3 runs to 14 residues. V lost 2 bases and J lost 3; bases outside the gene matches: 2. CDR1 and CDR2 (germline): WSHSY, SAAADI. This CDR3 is CASSEIAGDYEQYF. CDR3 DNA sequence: TGCGCCAGCAGTGAGATAGCGGGAGACTACGAGCAGTACTTC.

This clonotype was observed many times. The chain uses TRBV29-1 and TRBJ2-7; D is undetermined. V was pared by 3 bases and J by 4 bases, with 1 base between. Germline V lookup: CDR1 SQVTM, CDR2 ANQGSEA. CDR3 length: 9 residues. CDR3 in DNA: TGCAGCGTTGAGTACGAGCAGTACTTC. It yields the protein CSVEYEQYF.

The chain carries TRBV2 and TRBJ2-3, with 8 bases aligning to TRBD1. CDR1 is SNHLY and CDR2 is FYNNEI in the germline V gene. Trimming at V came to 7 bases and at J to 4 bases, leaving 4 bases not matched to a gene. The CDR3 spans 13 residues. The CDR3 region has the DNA TGTGCCAGCATAGACAGGGGAGCAGATACGCAGTATTTT. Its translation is CASIDRGADTQYF.

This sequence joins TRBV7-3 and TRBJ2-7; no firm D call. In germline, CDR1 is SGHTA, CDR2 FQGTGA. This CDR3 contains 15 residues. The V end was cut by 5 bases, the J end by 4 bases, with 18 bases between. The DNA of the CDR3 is TGTGCCAGCAGCCGCGGCCCAGAGGTAGGGTACGAGCAGTACTTC. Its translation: CASSRGPEVGYEQYF.

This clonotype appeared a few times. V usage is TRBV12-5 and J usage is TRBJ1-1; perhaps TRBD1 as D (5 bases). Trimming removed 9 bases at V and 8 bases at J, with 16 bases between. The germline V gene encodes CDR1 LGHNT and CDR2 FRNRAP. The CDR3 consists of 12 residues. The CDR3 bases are TGTGCTAGCCAAACCCCTGGGGGGGAAGCTTTCTTT. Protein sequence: CASQTPGGEAFF.

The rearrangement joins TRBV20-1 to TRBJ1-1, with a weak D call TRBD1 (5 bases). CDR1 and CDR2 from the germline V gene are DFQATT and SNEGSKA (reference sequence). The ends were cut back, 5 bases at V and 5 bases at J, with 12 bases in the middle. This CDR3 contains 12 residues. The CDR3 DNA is TGCAGTGCTCAGGGAAGGCAAACTGAAGCTTTCTTT. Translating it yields CSAQGRQTEAFF.

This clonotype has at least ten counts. CDR3 residues: CAISLSSTDTQYF. Here the CDR3 DNA reads TGTGCCATCAGCCTTTCTAGCACAGATACGCAGTATTTT. The V gene is TRBV10-3, the J gene TRBJ2-3; no reliable D call. CDR3 size: 13 residues. The V gene's germline CDR1 is ENHRY and CDR2 SYGVKD. Trimming took 6 bases from V and 0 from J, leaving 7 bases between them.